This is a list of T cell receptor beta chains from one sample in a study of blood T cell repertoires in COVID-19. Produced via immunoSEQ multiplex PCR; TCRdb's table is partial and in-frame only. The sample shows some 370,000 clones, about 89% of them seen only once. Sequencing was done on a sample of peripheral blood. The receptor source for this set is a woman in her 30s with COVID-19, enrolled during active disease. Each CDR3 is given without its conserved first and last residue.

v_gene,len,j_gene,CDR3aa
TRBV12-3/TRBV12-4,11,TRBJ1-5,ASSLAREQPQH
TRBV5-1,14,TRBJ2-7,ASSRQGLPSVYEQY
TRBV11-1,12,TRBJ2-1,ASQGTSGRQEQF
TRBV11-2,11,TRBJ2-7,ASSLSDTYEQY
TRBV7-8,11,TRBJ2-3,ASSLDRADTQY
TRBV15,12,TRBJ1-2,ATSRERSTYGYT
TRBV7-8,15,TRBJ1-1,ASSPSQVWNRITEAF
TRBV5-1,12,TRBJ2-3,ASSLEQDGDTQY
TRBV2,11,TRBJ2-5,ASSESREETQY
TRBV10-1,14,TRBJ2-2,ASRIRDTQNTGELF
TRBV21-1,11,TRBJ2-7,ASIKTGTYEQY
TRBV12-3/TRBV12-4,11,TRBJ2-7,ASSPPGGLEQY
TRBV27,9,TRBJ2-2,ASLEAGELF
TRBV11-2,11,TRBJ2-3,ASSLGRLAPRY
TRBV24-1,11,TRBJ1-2,ATRKDRSGGYT
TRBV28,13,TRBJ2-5,ASSWGGSGKETQY
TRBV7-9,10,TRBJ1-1,ASSPGQGRAF
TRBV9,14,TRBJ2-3,ASSPVPGQRTDTQY
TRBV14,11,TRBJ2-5,ASSQALAETQY
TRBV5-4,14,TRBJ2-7,ASAGTSRGWSVEQY
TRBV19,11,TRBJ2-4,ASEGGAKNIQY
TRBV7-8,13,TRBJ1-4,ASSPTGATNEKLF
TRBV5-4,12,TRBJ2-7,ASNLGGETYEQY
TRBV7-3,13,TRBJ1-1,ASSSSPGTGTEAF
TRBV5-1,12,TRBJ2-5,ASSLDLSQETQY
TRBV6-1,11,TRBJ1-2,ASSEQSNYGYT
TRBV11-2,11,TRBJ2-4,ASSLGLGSIQY
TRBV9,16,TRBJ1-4,ASSLTSGTGQYNEKLF
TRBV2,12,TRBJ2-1,ASSALTGGSEQF
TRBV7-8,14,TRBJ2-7,ASSLARAQSLGGQY
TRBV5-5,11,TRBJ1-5,ASSLSVNQPQH
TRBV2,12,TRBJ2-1,ASRPGQPYNEQF
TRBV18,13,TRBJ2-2,ASSPSGMNTGELF
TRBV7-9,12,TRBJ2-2,ASSWGSSSGELF
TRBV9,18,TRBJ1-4,ASSLINRDRGRGVREKLF
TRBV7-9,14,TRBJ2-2,ASSELRGGRTGELF
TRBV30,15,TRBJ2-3,AWSVYFSGRASDTQY
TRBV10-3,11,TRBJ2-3,AGGAGRADTQY
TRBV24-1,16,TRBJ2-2,ATSDLGGTSGNTGELF
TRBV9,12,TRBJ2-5,ASSGTSGQETQY
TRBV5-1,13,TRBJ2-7,ASSILSGASYEQY
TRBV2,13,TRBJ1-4,ASSARGDTNEKLF
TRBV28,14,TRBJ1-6,ASSNDGAGSNSPLH
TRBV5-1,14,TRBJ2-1,ASSPLSRESGNEQF
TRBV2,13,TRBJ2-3,ASRWRSLSTDTQY
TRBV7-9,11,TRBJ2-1,ASSLAGPGEQF
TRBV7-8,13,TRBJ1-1,ASSPREVVNTEAF
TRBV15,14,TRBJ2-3,ATSRGIAAYTDTQY
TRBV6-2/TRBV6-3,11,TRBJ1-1,ASSWQGGTEAF
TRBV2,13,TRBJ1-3,ASSVAAFSGNTIY
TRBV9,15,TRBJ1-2,ASSVEGGAGVNYGYT